Detailed here is one T cell receptor (beta chain). Its recognized antigen is unknown. Within one base of it there is no much larger clone, and no base qualities were kept. Libraries came from the immunoSEQ multiplex PCR assay. For the multiplex PCR, a mixture combining 60 forward primers for TCR Vbeta segments and 13 reverse primers for TCR Jbeta segments was used. Amplification of the CDR3 region of rearranged TCR beta genes was performed with a multiplex PCR assay on genomic DNA. On the Illumina HiSeq System, the amplified TCR beta libraries were sequenced as 87-base-pair reads. As for how the authors treated the data: Across the 670 or so repertoires, a later analysis counted tens of millions of unique TCR beta chains, 9 million to 14 million of which were shared by at least two donors. Raw reads were error-corrected and collapsed into unique sequences with a nearest-neighbor algorithm that merged closely related sequences to remove PCR and sequencing errors. Alignment of CDR3 sequences to IMGT reference sequences was used to assign V, D and J gene segments. Each retained sequence needed at least a six-nucleotide match to both a V gene segment and a J gene segment. Rearrangements were classified as productive when the CDR3 lacked stop codons and remained in frame with V and J, and all other rearrangements were classified as non-productive. Following IMGT convention, CDR3 was defined as the stretch from the second conserved V-encoded cysteine to the conserved J-encoded phenylalanine. The earlier analysis of some 600 of the donors excluded sequences that lacked an unambiguous match to a single V gene segment. An earlier analysis of 450 to 650 of the donors called V segments functional above 56.7% productive rearrangements and segregating when the between-donor standard deviation exceeded 5%. A statistical classification framework was built for diagnosing cytomegalovirus status from the catalog of TCR beta chain sequences. V and J gene assignment, in a later analysis, came from comparing TCR nucleotide sequences with IMGT/GENE-DB human TR gene sequences. Using the TCRdist pipeline, a later analysis assigned CDR3 sequences along with most-parsimonious VDJ recombination scenarios. In a later analysis, every TCR beta chain was defined by the combination of its CDR3 amino acid sequence and its V-gene family, and reads without a unique V-gene family were dropped. To address suspected cross-contamination and a sequencing artifact, a later analysis removed approximately 600 highly shared, low-generation-probability nucleotide sequences. In a later analysis, a clonal expansion index was calculated for each public chain from normalized within-repertoire ranks of inferred template counts. In a later analysis, generation probabilities were computed using a VDJ recombination model fitted to out-of-frame rearrangements, and the results were checked against IGoR. In a later analysis, hypergeometric tests were used to score TCR-TCR, TCR-HLA and TCR-CMV co-occurrence, with a repertoire-size bias correction applied to TCR pairs. In a later analysis, false discovery rates were estimated by permuting HLA or CMV assignments 20 times. A later analysis grouped co-occurring TCRs with DBSCAN, adding TCRdist sequence similarity when clustering within HLA-allele-positive subsets. Co-occurrence clustering excluded repertoires with fewer than 30,000 or more than 120,000 public chains, plus five with anomalous nucleotide sharing. In TCRdb, the immuneACCESS table is reduced to in-frame sequences with V and J assigned. These tables do not hold every clone; where another copy was compared, an unresolved V gene accounts for under half, and the others remain unexplained. From that table come the V and J calls and clone size; the DNA was used to work out D and trimming. Across this sample there are 150,000 to 200,000 clones, with roughly 79% seen only once. The ten largest clones add up to just under 1% of the sample.

Trimming takes 4 bases from V and 1 base from J, and the germline ends sit 10 bases apart. The cysteine opens and the phenylalanine closes a CDR3 of 14 amino acids. CDR3 DNA only is kept here, 42 bases in frame from base 1. CDR1 and CDR2, per the germline V gene, are SGHVS and FQNEAQ. In total, 600 or so healthy bone marrow donors made up the cohort. At the time of sampling, every cohort member was nominally healthy, though immune exposures that went unrecorded were likely present. The donor tested CMV seropositive, placing the donor among the roughly 300 seropositive members of the cohort. Every donor gave a peripheral blood sample, and the peripheral blood mononuclear cells from that sample were used for TCR beta sequencing. The Qiagen DNeasy Blood Extraction Kit was used to extract genomic DNA from the blood cell samples. The sample belongs to a study of cytomegalovirus exposure and HLA in healthy donors (dated by TCRdb to about 2017). Turning to the overall study: An earlier analysis of 587 of the donors reported 250 to 300 Gb of sequence data and 117 million unique TCR beta sequences obtained from approximately 180 million T cells. Genome-wide SNP genotypes for about three fifths of the roughly 700 donors were used in a later genetic analysis, which treated that subset as a discovery cohort. To decide whether each TCR beta V gene segment behaved as functional or pseudogenic, an earlier analysis of some 600 of the donors relied on high-throughput TCR beta sequencing. A later analysis re-examined previously published TCR beta repertoires from over 500 donors and added high-resolution HLA genotyping to investigate patterns of TCR occurrence. Besides the first cohort of 666 subjects, a separate validation cohort made up of 90 to 150 different subjects was used. Of the roughly 390 genotyped donors, 65% to 90% were placed in the genetic ancestry cluster associated with self-reported Caucasian donors. The later analysis used no new phenotypic data to find candidate immune exposures, relying instead on TCR beta sequences and their occurrence across donors. The number of donors typed differed by locus, with about 629-630 for A, B, C, DRB1 and DQB1, 522 for DQA1, under 610 for DPA1, and approximately 470 for DPB1. High-throughput TCR immunosequencing, statistical association of individual TCRs with disease status, and machine learning were combined to predict cytomegalovirus infection status. An early release covering roughly 600 HLA-typed donors comprised 300 to 350 gigabases of sequencing data and approximately 85 million unique TCR sequences. The T cell repertoires of 670 or so subjects were profiled by immunosequencing and related to cytomegalovirus serostatus. Every repertoire in the discovery cohort had been generated on one and the same sequencing platform. Alongside the repertoire data, information on donor age, sex, ethnicity and CMV serostatus was compiled. Class I and class II HLA loci were covered by the typing at four-digit resolution. The aim of the study was to test whether cataloging public T cell receptors could identify signatures of past pathogen exposure. Because of strong linkage in the cohort, five DR-DQ haplotypes were treated as single units for association and clustering. Among roughly 400 genotyped donors of the cohort, an average of approximately 250,000 unique TCR beta nucleotide sequences were sequenced per donor, roughly a sixth of them non-productive.

Broad study findings and their caveats: A few of the identified cytomegalovirus-associated TCR beta chains were confirmed in vitro to be specific for cytomegalovirus antigens. V-gene and J-gene trimming of TCR beta chains was associated with a missense DCLRE1C variant in a later genetic analysis, and the association was replicated in an independent cohort. Because HLA typing was missing for some donors at each locus, association tests included only the typed subset. In a later analysis, several top co-occurrence clusters were reported to appear linked to parvovirus B19, influenza, CMV and Epstein-Barr virus. The 87-base-pair reads could not distinguish some IMGT-functional V segments, including TRBV6-2 and TRBV6-3, so those segments were excluded. For the cohort, immune exposure information was limited to CMV serostatus. In a later analysis, most CMV-associated TCR beta chains were found to appear HLA-restricted, with HLA associations seemingly driven largely by CMV exposure. In a later analysis, the rate of TCR association differed among HLA loci, with DRB1 alleles having the most associated TCRs and HLA-C alleles having the fewest. The sequencing pipeline was judged likely to have produced a cluster of highly shared sequence variants as a technical artifact. In a later analysis, HLA-associated TCR beta chains were found to be more clonally expanded and to have lower generation probabilities than equally common non-associated chains. Only TCR beta chains were sequenced in this cohort, and the absence of alpha or paired-chain data limited detectable features. In an earlier analysis of some 550 of the donors, most TCR beta V segments were observed in productive rearrangements about 90% or about 30% of the time, broadly matching IMGT annotations. Because counts were too low, approximately 15 rarely observed V segments, including chromosome 9 orphons, were excluded from the earlier analysis of fewer than 650 of the donors. According to a later genetic analysis, donors in an Asian-associated ancestry cluster had fewer N-insertions in productive TCRs than the approximately 650-donor mean. A further reported finding was that TCR beta sequences accurately predicted the HLA-A and HLA-B alleles for most subjects in the first cohort. At a false discovery rate of 0.05, a later analysis linked 16,951 TCR beta sequences to specific HLA alleles. Correlated functional status among segregating V segments might reflect linkage disequilibrium, but an unknown experimental factor could not be ruled out. Sequencing depth was assumed to be roughly uniform across donors in the presence/absence analyses, though that assumption may not hold. The authors suggested that the approach could potentially be generalized to other disease states and immunological phenotypes. In the study, roughly 160 TCR beta chains were listed as associated with cytomegalovirus. The classifier was reported to diagnose cytomegalovirus status with high specificity and sensitivity in both the original cohort and the validation cohort. Most TCR sequences were seen in very few donors, while some public TCRs were found in many individuals. Assigning TCR associations to individual alleles was difficult when HLA alleles, especially DR and DQ, strongly co-occurred.

The receptor chain draws on TRBV7-8 and TRBJ1-1; the D gene is unclear. The origin of this receptor is a woman aged 45-59 years in good health and CMV-seropositive. Source material: PBMCs. CDR3 sequence: CASSSRRGNTEAFF. The DNA sequence is TGTGCCAGCAGCTCAAGGCGGGGGAACACTGAAGCTTTCTTT. With the portions outside the CDR3 filled from the reference TRBV7-8 and TRBJ1-1 genes, the complete variable region becomes GAGVSQSPRYKVAKRGQDVALRCDPISGHVSLFWYQQALGQGPEFLTYFQNEAQLDKSGLPSDRFFAERPEGSVSTLKIQRTQQEDSAVYLCASSSRRGNTEAFFGQGTRLTVV.